A selection of T cell receptor beta chains follows, all from one sample in a study of molecular identifiers for immune sequencing clone quantification. In TCRdb, the PCR reads were re-called with MiXCR into one record per CDR3 protein. The sample includes roughly 320,000 distinct CDR3 sequences, over 20% of them seen just once. The specimen was naive CD8+ T cells from blood, with Jurkat cell RNA spiked in. These receptors were collected from a human donor in good health. Some libraries in this study had Jurkat cell RNA spiked in. Each CDR3 is given with its conserved first and last residue. Fields, in order: V gene, clone size, D gene, J gene, CDR3 protein, CDR3 DNA. A D gene is named only where the DNA matches it firmly. Sizes are listed as how often the clone was seen (once, few, many) or a class if it is expanded.

V gene: TRBV6-1
clone size: many
D gene: -
J gene: TRBJ1-6
CDR3 protein: CASSEAEGQREDSPLHF
CDR3 DNA: TGTGCCAGCAGTGAAGCTGAGGGTCAACGTGAGGATTCACCCCTCCACTTT

V gene: TRBV11-2
clone size: many
D gene: TRBD2
J gene: TRBJ2-1
CDR3 protein: CASSSTGTSGRANNEQFF
CDR3 DNA: TGTGCCAGCAGCTCCACCGGGACTAGCGGGAGGGCCAACAATGAGCAGTTCTTC

V gene: TRBV5-1
clone size: many
D gene: -
J gene: TRBJ2-1
CDR3 protein: CASSLSPRGKNEQFF
CDR3 DNA: TGCGCCAGCAGCTTGTCTCCCCGGGGGAAGAATGAGCAGTTCTTC

V gene: TRBV5-1
clone size: many
D gene: TRBD2
J gene: TRBJ2-1
CDR3 protein: CASSLGLAGGPSNEQFF
CDR3 DNA: TGCGCCAGCAGCCTGGGACTAGCGGGAGGGCCGAGCAATGAGCAGTTCTTC

V gene: TRBV7-9
clone size: few
D gene: TRBD1
J gene: TRBJ2-3
CDR3 protein: CASSVTGTGIPDTQYF
CDR3 DNA: TGTGCCAGCAGCGTAACCGGGACAGGGATTCCAGATACGCAGTATTTT

V gene: TRBV11-3
clone size: many
D gene: -
J gene: TRBJ2-5
CDR3 protein: CASSSQHQETQYF
CDR3 DNA: TGTGCCAGCAGCTCACAACATCAAGAGACCCAGTACTTC

V gene: TRBV9
clone size: many
D gene: -
J gene: TRBJ1-1
CDR3 protein: CASSASGANTEAFF
CDR3 DNA: TGTGCCAGCAGCGCGTCGGGGGCGAACACTGAAGCTTTCTTT

V gene: TRBV20-1
clone size: few
D gene: TRBD2
J gene: TRBJ2-3
CDR3 protein: CSAAAIAGGGDTQYF
CDR3 DNA: TGCAGTGCTGCAGCCATAGCGGGAGGGGGAGATACGCAGTATTTT

V gene: TRBV18
clone size: few
D gene: TRBD1
J gene: TRBJ1-5
CDR3 protein: CASSPRDRGGDQPQHF
CDR3 DNA: TGTGCCAGCTCACCCCGGGACAGGGGAGGAGATCAGCCCCAGCATTTT

V gene: TRBV13
clone size: few
D gene: -
J gene: TRBJ1-1
CDR3 protein: CASSSADVRLMNTEAFF
CDR3 DNA: TGTGCCAGCAGCTCAGCCGATGTAAGGCTCATGAACACTGAAGCTTTCTTT

V gene: TRBV6-6
clone size: many
D gene: -
J gene: TRBJ1-5
CDR3 protein: CATYRDTYSNQPQHF
CDR3 DNA: TGTGCCACCTACCGGGACACCTATAGCAATCAGCCCCAGCATTTT

V gene: TRBV20-1
clone size: many
D gene: -
J gene: TRBJ2-7
CDR3 protein: CSAKRSGEQYF
CDR3 DNA: TGCAGTGCCAAGAGGTCCGGCGAGCAGTACTTC

V gene: TRBV10-3
clone size: many
D gene: -
J gene: TRBJ2-3
CDR3 protein: CAIQGEDTDTQYF
CDR3 DNA: TGTGCCATCCAGGGAGAAGACACAGATACGCAGTATTTT

V gene: TRBV6-2/TRBV6-3
clone size: many
D gene: TRBD1
J gene: TRBJ1-5
CDR3 protein: CASSQTGTGNQPQHF
CDR3 DNA: TGTGCCAGCAGTCAAACTGGGACAGGGAATCAGCCCCAGCATTTT

V gene: TRBV27
clone size: few
D gene: -
J gene: TRBJ2-3
CDR3 protein: CASSFNRMSTDTQYF
CDR3 DNA: TGTGCCAGCAGTTTTAATCGGATGAGCACAGATACGCAGTATTTT

V gene: TRBV4-1
clone size: once
D gene: TRBD2
J gene: TRBJ2-5
CDR3 protein: CASSQGTSGSGETQYF
CDR3 DNA: TGCGCCAGCAGCCAGGGGACTAGCGGTTCAGGGGAGACCCAGTACTTC

V gene: TRBV24-1
clone size: few
D gene: -
J gene: TRBJ2-7
CDR3 protein: CATSDPEGYEQYF
CDR3 DNA: TGTGCCACCAGTGACCCCGAGGGCTACGAGCAGTACTTC

V gene: TRBV27
clone size: many
D gene: -
J gene: TRBJ1-2
CDR3 protein: CASSPAGGAYGYTF
CDR3 DNA: TGTGCCAGCAGCCCCGCTGGAGGGGCCTATGGCTACACCTTC

V gene: TRBV20-1
clone size: many
D gene: -
J gene: TRBJ2-3
CDR3 protein: CSASGYSTDTQYF
CDR3 DNA: TGCAGTGCTTCGGGGTATAGCACAGATACGCAGTATTTT